One sample yielded the 3 T cell receptor beta chains listed below, sequenced in a study of T cells in Graves' hyperthyroidism and ophthalmopathy. The TCR beta CDR3 regions underwent amplification using RNA transcripts as the source. The HTBI primer set was used in a first-round RT-PCR of the TCR CDR3. MiXCR, applied by TCRdb to the multiplex PCR reads, yields one record per CDR3 protein. Of approximately 370,000 distinct CDR3 sequences listed, about a sixth are singletons. Sequenced input: blood. The receptors derive from a young woman with Graves' hyperthyroidism that later progressed to Graves' ophthalmopathy.

The CDR3 bases are TGTGCCTGGAGGGGGACAGGAGGAGGACAGCCCCAGCATTTT. Its protein is CAWRGTGGGQPQHF. V and J are TRBV30 and TRBJ1-5, with 8 positions matching TRBD1. The ends lost 3 bases at V and 7 bases at J; junction bases unmatched: 8. CDR3 length: 14 residues. Germline values: CDR1 GTSNPN, CDR2 SVGIG (reference sequence).

As to this clonotype: At one boundary the junction diverges from the germline segment, which might be a read error. V is TRBV28 and J is TRBJ2-1; D perhaps matches TRBD1 (6 bases). This CDR3 has 16 amino acids. Germline V gene data show CDR1 as MDHEN and CDR2 as SYDVKM. CDR3 bases: TGTGTCAGCAGTCCATACAGGGCGAGCTCCTACAATGAGCAGTTCTTC. Its translation is CVSSPYRASSYNEQFF.

The table lists this clonotype with many counts. This sequence joins TRBV19 and TRBJ1-1; D not certain. V lost 5 bases to trimming and J lost 2 bases, with 15 bases between them. Germline CDR1 and CDR2: LNHDA and SQIVND (reference sequence). CDR3 size: 15 residues. This chain's CDR3 is CASSLDWLANTEAFF. The CDR3 nucleotides read TGTGCCAGTAGTCTTGACTGGCTCGCTAACACTGAAGCTTTCTTT. Looking up the rest from reference TRBV19 and TRBJ1-1 gives the full variable domain: DGGITQSPKYLFRKEGQNVTLSCEQNLNHDAMYWYRQDPGQGLRLIYYSQIVNDFQKGDIAEGYSVSREKKESFPLTVTSAQKNPTAFYLCASSLDWLANTEAFFGQGTRLTVV.